The next 28 T cell receptor beta chains were all read from a single sample in a study of blood T cell repertoires in COVID-19. The data were produced by immunoSEQ multiplex PCR, yet TCRdb's version contains in-frame clones alone and is incomplete. The sample consists of a few hundred thousand clones, roughly 89% of them appearing once. Sequenced input: PBMCs or T cells enriched from blood (not recorded which). The receptors here all came from a woman between 45 and 65 years old who had recovered from COVID-19.

The gene calls are TRBV6-4 and TRBJ2-1; the D gene is possibly TRBD1 (5 bases). The CDR3 is 11 residues long. Germline CDR1 MRHNA, CDR2 SNTAGT. V gave up 6 bases and J gave up 10 bases, with 10 bases separating them. The CDR3 DNA is TGTGCCAGCAGCCAGGGTCGGGAGCAGTTCTTC. This translates into CASSQGREQFF.

The genes are TRBV5-1 and TRBJ2-1; D is perhaps TRBD1 (5 bases). The germline CDR1 and CDR2 sequences are SGHRS and YFSETQ. Trimming took 4 bases from V and 11 from J, leaving 10 bases between them. CDR3 length: 11 residues. The CDR3 DNA reads as TGCGCCAGCAGCACGGTGGGGCAGCAGTTCTTC. Protein sequence: CASSTVGQQFF.

This clone was counted only a few times. This rearrangement joins TRBV27 to TRBJ1-5, with TRBD1 matching over 12 bases. Losses at the gene ends were 10 bases for V and 5 bases for J; bases not matched to a gene: 3. CDR3 length: 13 residues. From germline, CDR1 is MNHEY and CDR2 SMNVEV (reference sequence). The CDR3 protein is CATRDRGHQPQHF. CDR3 DNA sequence: TGTGCCACCAGGGACAGGGGGCATCAGCCCCAGCATTTT.

This rearrangement joins TRBV5-5 to TRBJ1-1; 7 bases align to TRBD1. V lost 4 bases, J lost 1 base, and 10 bases stayed unmatched. CDR1 and CDR2 (germline): SGHKS, YYEKEE (reference sequence). This CDR3 is built from 16 residues. The CDR3 is CASSLHPQGTNTEAFF. CDR3 DNA: TGTGCCAGCAGCCTCCACCCACAGGGGACGAACACTGAAGCTTTCTTT.

The gene calls are TRBV28 and TRBJ1-1; tentative D call: TRBD1 (5 bases). Germline loops: CDR1 MDHEN, CDR2 SYDVKM. Trimming left V 6 bases short and J 9 bases short, with 14 bases between. The CDR3 extends over 12 amino acids. The CDR3 sequence is CASSTKGKKAFF. The CDR3 coding sequence is TGTGCCAGCAGCACCAAGGGGAAGAAAGCTTTCTTT.

The chain recombines TRBV7-2 with TRBJ1-2, with a tentative D call TRBD1 (6 bases). From germline, CDR1 is SGHTA and CDR2 FQGNSA. This CDR3 spans 15 amino acids. Trimming left V 3 bases short and J 0 bases short, with 11 bases between. The CDR3 DNA reads TGTGCCAGCAGCTTGACAGGAGTCACTAACTATGGCTACACCTTC. Its protein is CASSLTGVTNYGYTF.

This chain connects TRBV28 to TRBJ2-1; D is uncertain. Germline V lookup: CDR1 MDHEN, CDR2 SYDVKM. The CDR3 is made up of 10 amino acids. Trimming cost V 11 bases and J 12 bases, with 14 bases left between them. This CDR3 reads CAVLGERQFF. DNA for the CDR3: TGTGCCGTTCTCGGAGAGAGGCAGTTCTTC.

The V call is TRBV5-1, the J call TRBJ2-2; 7 nucleotides align to TRBD1. V lost 3 bases and J lost 3; bases outside the gene matches: 2. The germline V gene has CDR1 SGHRS and CDR2 YFSETQ. The length of the CDR3 is 14 residues. CDR3 amino acids: CASSSTGYTGELFF. CDR3 nucleotide sequence: TGCGCCAGCAGCTCGACAGGGTACACCGGGGAGCTGTTTTTT.

The V and J genes are TRBV9 and TRBJ2-7; D call uncertain. The CDR3 is 14 amino acids. V lost 1 base and J 5 bases, leaving 13 bases between the germline ends. CDR1 SGDLS and CDR2 YYNGEE come from the germline V gene. Written as DNA, the CDR3 is TGTGCCAGCAGCGTATTCGAGATACCCCACGAGCAGTACTTC. It encodes CASSVFEIPHEQYF.

The CDR3 DNA sequence: TGCGCCAGCAGCCAGAGAACCGTGACAGGGAGTACAGATACGCAGTATTTT. This sequence encodes CASSQRTVTGSTDTQYF. The rearrangement joins TRBV4-3 to TRBJ2-3, with 7 bases that match TRBD1. CDR3 length equals 17 residues. CDR1 LGHNA and CDR2 YSLEER come from the germline V gene. Unmatched junction bases numbered 12, after V lost 3 bases and J lost 3 bases.

J is TRBJ1-1 and V is TRBV19; 7 nucleotides align to TRBD1. This CDR3 region has 14 residues. V was pared by 4 bases and J by 0 bases, with 2 bases of the junction left unmatched. The germline V gene encodes CDR1 LNHDA and CDR2 SQIVND (reference sequence). The CDR3 protein is CASSKGGLNTEAFF. The CDR3 DNA is TGTGCCAGTAGTAAAGGGGGCTTGAACACTGAAGCTTTCTTT.

The V gene is TRBV24-1, the J gene TRBJ1-2, with TRBD1 matching over 7 bases. Trimming cost V 2 bases and J 7 bases; bases outside gene matches: 6. Germline loops: CDR1 KGHDR, CDR2 SFDVKD. The CDR3 extends over 14 amino acids. Here the CDR3 reads CATSDSDRAAGYTF. CDR3 DNA: TGTGCCACCAGTGATTCCGACAGGGCCGCTGGCTACACCTTC.

This chain links TRBV19 with TRBJ1-1, with 11 bases fitting TRBD1. The CDR3 is made up of 17 amino acids. Losses at the gene ends were 9 bases for V and 6 bases for J; bases not matched to a gene: 18. Germline V gene sequence: CDR1 LNHDA, CDR2 SQIVND (reference sequence). The CDR3 loop is CASRSMDRGLRPPEAFF. CDR3 coding DNA: TGTGCCAGCAGGAGCATGGACAGGGGGCTACGACCCCCTGAAGCTTTCTTT.

This clone was seen at least ten times. The chain's CDR3 is CARSLKGQYRSSPLHF. The CDR3 nucleotides are TGTGCCAGAAGCTTAAAGGGGCAGTATAGGAGTTCACCCCTCCACTTT. The chain joins TRBV5-3 to TRBJ1-6; D might be TRBD1 (5 bases). TRBV5-3 is classed as an ORF, of uncertain function. This CDR3 is 16 amino acids long. With 2 bases removed from V and 9 bases from J, the gap between germline ends came to 18 bases.

The J gene is TRBJ1-1, the V gene TRBV27; D is unresolved. Trimming took 5 bases from V and 4 from J, leaving 14 bases between them. From germline, CDR1 is MNHEY and CDR2 SMNVEV (reference sequence). The CDR3 is 14 amino acids. This CDR3 reads CASSPGPEGTEAFF. In DNA form, the CDR3 reads TGTGCCAGCAGTCCCGGACCGGAGGGCACTGAAGCTTTCTTT.

The chain carries TRBV7-9 and TRBJ2-6, with TRBD1 matching over 7 bases. The CDR3 totals 16 residues. The trim removed 5 bases at V and 3 bases at J, leaving 7 bases unmatched. From germline, CDR1 is SEHNR and CDR2 FQNEAQ (reference sequence). The CDR3 DNA follows: TGTGCCAGCAGCGTTACAGGGGCTGGTGGGGCCAACGTCCTGACTTTC. Encoded protein: CASSVTGAGGANVLTF.

The chain joins TRBV6-5 to TRBJ1-2; D possibly corresponds to TRBD1 (5 bases). This CDR3 has 12 residues. Trimming removed 4 bases from V and 7 bases from J, with 10 bases in between. In germline, CDR1 is MNHEY, CDR2 SVGAGI. This chain's CDR3 is CASSLSGFGYTF. The CDR3 coding sequence is TGTGCCAGCAGTTTATCAGGGTTTGGCTACACCTTC.

This clone showed up just a few times. The chain links TRBV6-1 to TRBJ2-1, with 9 bases aligning to TRBD2. Trimming cost V 0 bases and J 8 bases; bases outside gene matches: 8. CDR3 length: 16 residues. The germline gives CDR1 MNHNS, CDR2 SASEGT. The CDR3 loop is CASSEAPGLANDEQFF. CDR3 in DNA: TGTGCCAGCAGTGAAGCCCCGGGACTAGCTAACGATGAGCAGTTCTTC.

This chain connects TRBV27 to TRBJ2-1; TRBD2 matches 10 bases. The CDR3 contains 14 residues. In germline, CDR1 is MNHEY, CDR2 SMNVEV (reference sequence). The ends lost 6 bases at V and 7 bases at J; junction bases unmatched: 6. The DNA for the CDR3 is TGTGCCAGCAGCCCTAGCGGGGGAGTGAATGAGCAGTTCTTC. As protein: CASSPSGGVNEQFF.

The chain combines TRBV3-1 (or the pseudogene TRBV3-2) with TRBJ2-5; possibly TRBD2 for D (7 bases). Germline values: CDR1 LGHDT, CDR2 YNNKEL (reference sequence). V gave up 5 bases and J gave up 5 bases, with 18 bases separating them. The CDR3 loop spans 15 amino acids. CDR3 in DNA: TGTGCCAGCAGCAGGGGGGGAAGCCTTCGGGAGACCCAGTACTTC. The encoded protein is CASSRGGSLRETQYF.

Only a few counts were recorded for this clone. V gene TRBV2 combines with J gene TRBJ1-1; D might be TRBD1 (5 bases). The CDR3 sequence is 13 residues long. V was pared by 2 bases and J by 13 bases, with 17 bases between. CDR1 and CDR2 from the germline V gene are SNHLY and FYNNEI. CDR3 protein: CASSELLGGDRFF. CDR3 in DNA: TGTGCCAGCAGTGAACTACTCGGGGGAGATCGTTTCTTT.

J is TRBJ2-3 and V is TRBV24-1, with 9 nucleotides matching TRBD2. The CDR3 loop spans 14 amino acids. V shed 4 bases and J 7 bases; nucleotides not matched to a gene: 5. The germline gives CDR1 KGHDR, CDR2 SFDVKD. CDR3 sequence (DNA): TGTGCCACCAGTGACCGCGGGGGGGCGAATACGCAGTATTTT. Translating it yields CATSDRGGANTQYF.

CDR3 loop: CASSQDRTGMGSPLHF. The CDR3 nucleotides read TGCGCCAGCAGCCAAGACAGGACAGGGATGGGGTCACCCCTCCACTTT. The chain joins TRBV4-3 to TRBJ1-6; the match to TRBD1 covers 8 bases. Germline-derived CDR1 and CDR2 are LGHNA and YSLEER. Trimming took 0 bases from V and 10 from J; bases not matched to a gene: 8. The CDR3 is 16 residues long.

The chain carries TRBV4-2 and TRBJ1-3; D call uncertain. The V and J ends lost 3 bases and 0 bases respectively, with 18 bases between them. Germline CDR1 reads LGHNA; CDR2 reads YNFKEQ. The CDR3 is 18 amino acids. CDR3 loop: CASSQRRENSRSGNTIYF. In nucleotides, the CDR3 is TGTGCCAGCAGCCAGAGACGGGAAAACTCGCGCTCTGGAAACACCATATATTTT.

This chain links TRBV2 with TRBJ2-3; 14 nucleotides match TRBD2. CDR1 and CDR2 (germline): SNHLY, FYNNEI. V lost 0 bases and J lost 6; bases outside the gene matches: 8. This CDR3 is built from 18 residues. CDR3 nucleotides: TGTGCCAGCAGTGAAGCAAGACTAGCGGGGGGGCAAGGGGATACGCAGTATTTT. Protein: CASSEARLAGGQGDTQYF. Together with reference TRBV2 and TRBJ2-3, the CDR3 gives the full variable domain: EPEVTQTPSHQVTQMGQEVILRCVPISNHLYFYWYRQILGQKVEFLVSFYNNEISEKSEIFDDQFSVERPDGSNFTLKIRSTKLEDSAMYFCASSEARLAGGQGDTQYFGPGTRLTVL.

V gene TRBV12-3 or TRBV12-4 combines with J gene TRBJ1-3; D is undetermined. The ends were cut back, 8 bases at V and 0 bases at J, with 8 bases in the middle. CDR3 length equals 13 residues. The CDR3 sequence is CASPLNSGNTIYF. Written as DNA, the CDR3 is TGTGCCAGCCCCCTAAACTCTGGAAACACCATATATTTT.

The V call is TRBV5-8, the J call TRBJ1-6; 7 nucleotides align to TRBD1. This CDR3 spans 16 amino acids. From germline, CDR1 is SGHTS and CDR2 YDEGEE. The V and J ends lost 4 bases and 1 base, in that order; junction bases with no gene match: 5. CDR3 nucleotide sequence: TGTGCCAGCAGCCCTACAGGGGAATCCTATAATTCACCCCTCCACTTT. Encoded protein: CASSPTGESYNSPLHF.

The chain combines TRBV19 with TRBJ1-2; 10 nucleotides align to TRBD1. With V trimmed by 7 bases and J by 5 bases, 10 bases remained unmatched. CDR1 and CDR2 from the germline V gene are LNHDA and SQIVND (reference sequence). This CDR3 region has 15 residues. CDR3 nucleotides: TGTGCCAGTACCTACCGGGACAGGGGACCTTATGGCTACACCTTC. This codes for CASTYRDRGPYGYTF.